Listed below are T cell receptor beta chains from one sample, sequenced in a study of blood T cell repertoires in COVID-19. Profiling relied on immunoSEQ multiplex PCR, and the TCRdb table lists in-frame clones only, not all of them. The data show more than 85,000 clones, 65% to 80% seen once. The sequenced sample was peripheral blood. The origin of the receptors is a woman in her sixties or seventies with acute or convalescent COVID-19. CDR3s include the opening cysteine and the closing phenylalanine or tryptophan. A D gene is named only where the DNA matches it firmly. The size field is filled for only some rows; it gives once, few, many or a size class.

-	-	TRBJ1-2	TRBV18	CASSPEIRATANYGYTF	TGTGCCAGCTCACCAGAGATTCGAGCAACAGCTAACTATGGCTACACCTTC
-	TRBD2	TRBJ2-5	TRBV5-1	CASSLGDSGGQETQYF	TGCGCCAGCAGCTTGGGAGATAGCGGGGGCCAAGAGACCCAGTACTTC
few	TRBD1	TRBJ1-2	TRBV9	CASTPGTANYGYTF	TGTGCCAGCACCCCTGGGACAGCTAACTATGGCTACACCTTC
-	TRBD1	TRBJ2-5	TRBV9	CASSRQGYQETQYF	TGTGCCAGCAGTAGACAGGGGTACCAAGAGACCCAGTACTTC
-	TRBD1	TRBJ1-1	TRBV9	CASSPRGDRNTEAFF	TGTGCCAGCAGCCCCCGTGGGGACAGAAACACTGAAGCTTTCTTT
-	-	TRBJ1-6	TRBV6-2/TRBV6-3	CASSYGTAVMLSYNSPLHF	TGTGCCAGCAGTTATGGTACGGCGGTTATGCTCTCCTATAATTCACCCCTCCACTTT
-	-	TRBJ2-2	TRBV27	CASSLGTSNTGELFF	TGTGCCAGCAGTTTAGGGACATCGAACACCGGGGAGCTGTTTTTT
-	-	TRBJ1-2	TRBV9	CASSQTGNYGYTF	TGTGCCAGCAGCCAAACAGGGAACTATGGCTACACCTTC
-	TRBD2	TRBJ2-4	TRBV6-1	CATAAGRGHIQYF	TGTGCCACGGCAGCGGGGAGGGGTCACATTCAGTACTTC
-	-	TRBJ1-1	TRBV5-1	CASSSESRNMLF	TGCGCCAGCTCTTCGGAGAGTCGAAATATGCTCTTT
-	-	TRBJ1-2	TRBV19	CASSISPTGYGYTF	TGTGCCAGTAGTATTTCCCCGACGGGCTATGGCTACACCTTC
-	-	TRBJ2-2	TRBV27	CASRAGFANTGELFF	TGTGCCAGCAGAGCAGGGTTTGCGAACACCGGGGAGCTGTTTTTT
-	-	TRBJ1-1	TRBV11-2	CASSLDRTEAFF	TGTGCCAGCAGCTTAGATCGCACTGAAGCTTTCTTT
-	TRBD2	TRBJ2-5	TRBV5-6	CASRTSGKETQYF	TGTGCCAGCAGGACTAGCGGAAAAGAGACCCAGTACTTC
-	TRBD2	TRBJ2-2	TRBV6-6	CASSQQLAGGPGGELFF	TGTGCCAGCAGTCAACAACTAGCGGGGGGGCCTGGCGGGGAGCTGTTTTTT
-	TRBD1	TRBJ1-2	TRBV24-1	CATSASGDSRYYGYTF	TGTGCCACCAGTGCGTCAGGGGACAGCCGGTACTATGGCTACACCTTC
-	-	TRBJ1-1	TRBV7-2	CASSLTYTGLEAFF	TGTGCCAGCAGCCTCACCTATACAGGGCTTGAAGCTTTCTTT
-	-	TRBJ1-2	TRBV27	CASSLSGRDDGYTF	TGTGCCAGCAGTTTAAGTGGGAGGGACGATGGCTACACCTTC
-	TRBD1	TRBJ1-1	TRBV7-9	CASSLTGQGNTEAFF	TGTGCCAGCAGCTTAACGGGACAGGGGAACACTGAAGCTTTCTTT
-	-	TRBJ1-2	TRBV9	CASSVDDRPWSYTF	TGTGCCAGCAGCGTAGACGACAGGCCGTGGAGCTACACCTTC
-	-	TRBJ2-7	TRBV3-1/TRBV3-2	CASSQDLAAVYEQYF	TGTGCCAGCAGCCAAGATCTGGCGGCAGTCTACGAGCAGTACTTC
-	-	TRBJ1-5	TRBV12-5	CASGPTPGQNSNQPQHF	TGTGCTAGTGGCCCGACCCCGGGACAAAATAGCAATCAGCCCCAGCATTTT
-	-	TRBJ2-1	TRBV9	CASSVAWLAVSNEQFF	TGTGCCAGCAGCGTAGCGTGGTTAGCGGTGTCTAATGAGCAGTTCTTC
-	TRBD1	TRBJ1-6	TRBV6-2/TRBV6-3	CASSLDRGSSPLHF	TGTGCCAGCAGTTTGGACAGGGGGTCATCACCCCTCCACTTT
-	TRBD2	TRBJ2-1	TRBV7-9	CASSSPGTSGGGLGNEQFF	TGTGCCAGCAGCTCCCCCGGGACTAGCGGGGGGGGCCTAGGGAATGAGCAGTTCTTC
-	-	TRBJ1-2	TRBV7-8	CASSPERTIF	TGTGCCAGCAGCCCAGAACGAACGATCTTC
-	-	TRBJ1-5	TRBV2	CASSGSRGGNQPQHF	TGTGCCAGCAGTGGGAGCAGGGGAGGGAATCAGCCCCAGCATTTT
-	TRBD2	TRBJ2-1	TRBV7-3	CASSVGLDNEQFF	TGTGCCAGCAGCGTCGGACTAGACAATGAGCAGTTCTTC
-	TRBD1	TRBJ1-3	TRBV6-6	CASPSTDRASGNTIYF	TGTGCCAGCCCGTCAACCGACAGGGCCTCTGGAAACACCATATATTTT
-	-	TRBJ1-4	TRBV29-1	CSVRDLAISKEKLFF	TGCAGCGTCCGGGACTTGGCGATTTCTAAGGAAAAACTGTTTTTT
-	-	TRBJ2-5	TRBV12-3/TRBV12-4	CASSGGIGETQYF	TGTGCCAGCAGTGGGGGGATCGGAGAGACCCAGTACTTC
-	TRBD1	TRBJ1-6	TRBV7-3	CASSSGQGANSPLHF	TGTGCCAGCAGCTCTGGGCAGGGGGCTAATTCACCCCTCCACTTT
-	TRBD1	TRBJ1-5	TRBV6-5	CASSPGQGYRLPQHF	TGTGCCAGCTCTCCGGGACAGGGATATAGGTTGCCCCAGCATTTT
-	-	TRBJ1-2	TRBV3-1/TRBV3-2	CASSQEGDRSNYGYTF	TGTGCCAGCAGCCAAGAGGGCGACAGGTCTAACTATGGCTACACCTTC
-	TRBD1	TRBJ1-2	TRBV7-9	CASSIQGAYGYTF	TGTGCCAGCAGCATCCAGGGGGCATATGGCTACACCTTC
-	-	TRBJ1-5	TRBV6-1	CASSELSGHGNQPQHF	TGTGCCAGCAGTGAGTTATCAGGGCATGGCAATCAGCCCCAGCATTTT
-	TRBD2	TRBJ2-1	TRBV9	CASSVGSGGAYNEQFF	TGTGCCAGCAGCGTAGGGAGCGGGGGGGCCTACAATGAGCAGTTCTTC
-	-	TRBJ2-2	TRBV6-5	CASSYRQSTNTGELFF	TGTGCCAGCAGCTACCGACAGAGTACGAACACCGGGGAGCTGTTTTTT
-	TRBD1	TRBJ1-6	TRBV7-3	CASSLEGQGSPLHF	TGTGCCAGCAGCTTAGAGGGACAGGGGTCACCCCTCCACTTT
-	TRBD2	TRBJ2-7	TRBV11-2	CASSSAGTSGGLLPYEQYF	TGTGCCAGCAGCTCAGCCGGGACTAGCGGGGGCTTGCTCCCCTACGAGCAGTACTTC
few	-	TRBJ1-1	TRBV5-1	CASSLLGANTEAFF	TGCGCCAGCAGCTTGTTGGGGGCGAACACTGAAGCTTTCTTT
-	TRBD1	TRBJ1-5	TRBV19	CASSIVTGGEKDNQPQHF	TGTGCCAGTAGTATAGTGACAGGGGGCGAAAAGGACAATCAGCCCCAGCATTTT
-	TRBD1	TRBJ1-5	TRBV19	CASSVGGGGNQPQHF	TGTGCCAGTAGTGTCGGAGGGGGCGGCAATCAGCCCCAGCATTTT
-	-	TRBJ1-4	TRBV6-1	CASSDHGGAEEKLFF	TGTGCCAGCAGTGATCATGGGGGCGCGGAGGAAAAACTGTTTTTT
-	TRBD2	TRBJ2-7	TRBV19	CATKRDSSSYEQYF	TGTGCCACCAAGCGGGACTCCAGCTCCTACGAGCAGTACTTC